Here is one TCR beta chain with its context. This clone turned up a few times. Its antigen remains undetermined. The record has no base qualities; no much larger clone is one base away. The same CDR3 can be traced to other DNA sequences in this sample. The CDR3 goes from the cysteine to the phenylalanine over 15 residues. Kept here is only the CDR3 DNA, which spans 45 bases and is read in frame from base 1. CDR1 and CDR2 were assigned from the germline V gene as SGHRS and YFSETQ. Compared with germline, V lacks 4 bases and J lacks 1 base; bases without a gene match: 3. Each donor gave one peripheral blood draw, roughly 110 mL on average, collected into heparinised tubes. Using a panel that included CD45RO, CCR7, CD25, CD127, CD95 and CD27, naive, central memory, regulatory and stem cell-like memory CD4+ T cells were sorted on a BD FACSAria II. Purity was above 95% for every sorted population. PBMCs were isolated right away by Lymphoprep density gradient centrifugation and were stained directly, without culture. So that batch effects would be minimized, each experiment stained and sorted samples in pairs, pairing one healthy donor with one patient.

The entire amount of isolated RNA was reverse transcribed using the High Capacity cDNA Reverse Transcription Kit, so the sequenced TCRB transcripts were expressed ones. Deep immunoSEQ sequencing was applied to naive, central memory and regulatory T cell samples, giving an average of about 3.7 million total reads per sample. Sorted cells were lysed in RLT buffer, and RNA was extracted using DNase-treated RNeasy Micro or Mini kits according to cell number. Each cell subset was processed separately to prevent cross-contamination, with patient and healthy donor samples processed together. Using the immunoSEQ multiplex PCR, TCRB sequences were amplified from cDNA into 87-bp fragments spanning the CDR3 region. Sequencing of the amplicons was performed on the Illumina HiSeq platform. The paper's data handling went like this. PCR bias was computationally corrected using synthetic template baselines, reads within Hamming distance 2 were collapsed, and singletons that could not be merged were discarded. By aligning reads against IMGT, V, D and J genes, CDR3 length, and insertions or deletions at six rearrangement sites were assigned. Clonotype counts were normalized to sorted cell number within each subset before computing true diversity and Gini coefficients with the tcR R package. The overlap coefficient, calculated on TCRB nucleotide sequences, was used to measure repertoire sharing. Out-of-frame TCRB sequences from naive cells were analyzed as a proxy for the pre-selection repertoire. TCRdb mirrors the immuneACCESS table, restricted to in-frame sequences. Some clones are absent from its copies; in checked studies, under half trace to an unresolved V gene, and the reason for the others is unknown. V and J calls and clone size are those listed in that table; D and trimming were worked out from the DNA. In this sample the table shows 300,000 or so clones, about 13% of which occur a single time. Under 0.02% of the sample is held by the ten biggest clonotypes.

These data belong to a study of beta chain features in type 1 diabetes (dated by TCRdb to between 2017 and 2018). In the study overall: Mean age, gender distribution, total cell number and subset yield did not differ between patients and healthy donors. Across all samples, 107,917,701 sorted cells were examined, and cell number per subset correlated strongly with RNA yield. Regulatory and stem cell-like memory subsets were obtained from only 8 patients and roughly eight healthy donors, while naive and central memory subsets were obtained from all 30 or so donors. In the study, TCRB repertoires of sorted circulating CD4+ T cell subsets from recently diagnosed type 1 diabetes patients were compared with those of matched healthy donors. Broad study findings and their caveats: PCR may preferentially amplify shorter templates, but because patient and control samples were amplified and corrected together, any resulting skew would affect both groups equally. Patients with type 1 diabetes made fewer insertions and deleted more nucleotides at VDJ recombination sites, implying thymic rearrangement abnormalities. Naive, central memory and regulatory TCRB repertoires appeared to be more alike among patients than among healthy donors. Sequencing cDNA rather than genomic DNA could over-represent highly expressing activated cells, although activation and CD3 levels did not differ between groups. Because the HLA sub-analyses included only small numbers of individuals, any influence of HLA type on TCRB rearrangement was left unresolved. Type 1 diabetes patients showed a moderate but significant shortening of TCRB CDR3 length in all four CD4+ subsets.

The rearrangement joined TRBV5-1 to TRBJ2-1, with 9 middle bases fitting TRBD1. This TCR derives from a man younger than 40 with type 1 diabetes. The sample taken for sequencing was naive CD4+ T cells from blood. In the paper's terms, the cell subset or site label means: true naive CD4+ T cells. The DNA sequence is TGCGCCAGCAGCCTAGGACAGGGGTCCTACAATGAGCAGTTCTTC. This sequence encodes CASSLGQGSYNEQFF.